The TCR beta chain described here comes from a study of T cells in Graves' hyperthyroidism and ophthalmopathy (dated by TCRdb to about 2019). Concerning the study at large: Peripheral blood samples were taken at the time of initial diagnosis, prior to any treatment. TCR V-J signatures able to tell the groups apart were searched for in a discovery cohort of 95 or so patients, of whom 40 to 45 had Graves' ophthalmopathy and 57 had stable Graves' hyperthyroidism. Prospective prediction of ophthalmopathy was tested in an independent validation cohort of 18 to 20 hyperthyroidism patients and some 17 patients who later progressed to ophthalmopathy. The roughly 90 discovery patients were divided at random into training and test sets in a 7:3 ratio. In six Graves' hyperthyroidism patients, the study also compared T-cell repertoires from thyroid tissue with T-cell repertoires from blood. Following sampling, methimazole starting at 30 mg daily was given to hyperthyroidism patients, and high-dose intravenous methylprednisolone was given to ophthalmopathy patients. The paper describes TCR Vbeta CDR3 sequencing of about 140 peripheral blood samples, made up of around 41 ophthalmopathy patients, 70 to 75 hyperthyroidism patients and some 17 progressor patients. Here is what the overall study found, with its caveats: Most expanded thyroid clonotypes (frequency above 0.001) were also found in blood, which suggests that blood repertoires may mirror thyroid immune responses. In cross-validation, a model built on a 13 V-J signature told ophthalmopathy apart from stable hyperthyroidism with 85% to 90% sensitivity and around 81% specificity, and in testing the same model reached 80%/75%. No statistical method was used to set the sample size in advance, and investigators knew the group allocation. During validation, the model predicted progression to ophthalmopathy a median of approximately 7 months ahead of onset, with approximately 71% sensitivity and about 75% specificity.

Amplification of TCR beta CDR3 regions was carried out from RNA transcripts. The TCR CDR3 was subjected to a first round of RT-PCR using the HTBI primer set and the Qiagen OneStep RT-PCR kit. Libraries were constructed in a second round of multiplex PCR, after which size selection and purification were performed. Sequencing of the libraries was done on an Illumina HiSeq2000 using paired-end 100 bp reads. As for how the authors treated the data: Raw data were processed with SOAPnuke, discarding reads with adapters, uncalled bases, mean Phred below 15, or no exact constant-primer or identifier match. COPE v1.2.5 was used to merge high-quality paired reads, and clonotypes were defined as unique nucleotide sequences. Clonotypes were aligned to IMGT TRBV, TRBD and TRBJ reference segments using MiTCR v1.1. Only V-J combinations with frequency above 0.0001, covering about 99% of repertoires, were analysed. A TCS score was defined as the ratio between F50 (clonal expansion) and ExV (chaos), using BLOSUM62-based TCRdist between CDR3 peptides within each V-J. Welch's t-statistics and random forest reduced roughly 530 V-J features to 10 to 15, which were used in a naive Bayes classifier (R e1071). The public reads were reanalyzed by TCRdb: fastp trimming at Q25, MiXCR alignment, in-frame beta chains only. Duplicate CDR3 protein sequences are folded into a single record with the most common DNA and genes. The V and J calls were not made by the authors but by TCRdb's processing. The sample records 500,000 to 700,000 distinct CDR3 sequences, 16% of which are singletons. Of the sample, 15% to 20% is held by the ten largest clones.

Stable Graves' hyperthyroidism was defined as the absence of progression to ophthalmopathy over 18 months of follow-up. The hyperthyroidism patients were between 18 and 65 years old and newly diagnosed, with a disease duration of less than 2 months. Any patient with an uncontrolled infection, another autoimmune disease, pregnancy or lactation was excluded. Diagnoses relied on clinical symptoms, serum thyroxine and TRAb, thyroid ultrasound and orbital computed tomography. Ficoll-Paque density gradient centrifugation was used to isolate PBMCs from around 10 ml of fresh peripheral blood. Trizol reagent was used to extract total RNA, and RNA quality was then checked on an Agilent 2100 Bioanalyzer. The cysteine opens and the phenylalanine closes a CDR3 of 12 amino acids. This entry keeps only the CDR3 DNA: 36 bases, framed from base 1. The V end loses 3 bases and the J end loses 5 bases, and a stretch of 10 bases separates them. CDR1 SQVTM and CDR2 ANQGSEA were looked up in the germline V gene.

This clonotype was found many times. Its binding antigen is unknown. Base qualities were left out, and no much larger clone turns up one base away. The receptor was derived from a woman aged 18 to 35 with Graves' hyperthyroidism. Sequenced material: blood. The V and J segments used are TRBV29-1 and TRBJ2-5; the D gene is possibly TRBD2, with 5 bases matching. The nucleotide sequence reads as follows: TGCAGCGTTGATAGAGGGCTTGAGACCCAGTACTTC. The resulting protein is CSVDRGLETQYF.